This T cell receptor beta chain was identified in a study of a mutant IDH1 vaccine in newly diagnosed glioma. Study information: Patients got their first vaccination 4-6 weeks after radiotherapy alone, or with temozolomide cycles.

Comment on this clone: As yet, its antigen is unknown.

The sample's time point: week 47, end of study. Each vaccine dose was 300 ug of mutant IDH1 20-mer peptide, with topical imiquimod. Clones were sequenced by immunoSEQ multiplex PCR, and TCRdb holds only the in-frame ones, with some missing. This sample yields about 94,000 clones, of which roughly nine tenths are seen a single time; 0.6% to 0.95% belongs to the top ten. The receptor was derived from a woman aged 50 to 65 with glioma. The sample in question was PBMCs, obtained from a glioma patient whose treatment included an IDH1 peptide vaccine.

The CDR3 DNA is TGTGCCAGTAGTTCGGGACAGGGGTACACTGAAGCTTTCTTT. Its translation is CASSSGQGYTEAFF. The chain joins TRBV19 to TRBJ1-1; TRBD1 matches at 10 bases. CDR1 LNHDA and CDR2 SQIVND come from the germline V gene (reference sequence). V gave up 5 bases and J gave up 3 bases; unmatched junction bases: 3. The CDR3 is 14 residues long. Variable domain in full (rest from reference TRBV19 and TRBJ1-1): DGGITQSPKYLFRKEGQNVTLSCEQNLNHDAMYWYRQDPGQGLRLIYYSQIVNDFQKGDIAEGYSVSREKKESFPLTVTSAQKNPTAFYLCASSSGQGYTEAFFGQGTRLTVV.